This T cell receptor (beta chain) was profiled in a study of blood T cell repertoires in COVID-19. For the study at large: Samples came from the United States, Italy and Spain, spanning acute and convalescent COVID-19. T cells, B-cell-depleted T cells, or PBMCs supplied cDNA or gDNA.

Original handling: Reference gene primers were amplified, and this amplification served to estimate nucleated cell counts. Sequencing was performed with immunoSEQ multiplex PCR; in TCRdb, only in-frame clones are kept and a portion is missing. That table furnishes V, J and clone size, whereas the DNA furnished D and trimming. The profile shows 150,000 to 200,000 clones, around 92% of them singletons. In Seattle, patients joined the study during active infection and were tracked longitudinally. Trimming cost V 3 bases and J 0 bases, with 6 bases left between them. Germline V gene lookup returns CDR1 LGHDT and CDR2 YNNKEL (reference sequence). The CDR3 sequence is 14 residues long.

The chain couples TRBV3-1 (or the pseudogene TRBV3-2) to TRBJ1-5; tentatively, D is TRBD1 (5 bases). Sequencing used peripheral blood. The receptor was derived from a man between 25 and 39 years old with COVID-19, enrolled during active disease. The CDR3 nucleotides read TGTGCCAGCAGCCAGACAGATAGCAATCAGCCCCAGCATTTT. Its protein product is CASSQTDSNQPQHF.